Listed below are T cell receptor beta chains from one sample, sequenced in a study of blood T cell repertoires in COVID-19. Measured with immunoSEQ multiplex PCR; TCRdb has only the in-frame clones, and not every one. The top ten hold 7% to 9% of the sample, which has around 84,000 clones, about 87% seen once. Sequences were obtained from peripheral blood. These receptors were taken from a man older than 75 with active or convalescent COVID-19. CDR3s include the opening cysteine and the closing phenylalanine or tryptophan. Fields, in order: V gene, J gene, clone size, D gene, CDR3 protein, CDR3 DNA. The D gene is left open where the match is weak. Part of the rows lack a size; the others show once, few, many or a class for expanded clones.

TRBV3-1/TRBV3-2	TRBJ1-2	few	TRBD1	CASSLDRGDYGYTF	TGTGCCAGCAGCCTCGACAGGGGTGACTATGGCTACACCTTC
TRBV30	TRBJ1-2	NA	NA	CAWSVYPGEGYTF	TGTGCCTGGAGTGTATATCCAGGGGAAGGCTACACCTTC
TRBV5-1	TRBJ2-2	few	TRBD1	CASSLGGTGNTGELFF	TGCGCCAGCAGCTTAGGGGGGACAGGCAACACCGGGGAGCTGTTTTTT
TRBV27	TRBJ2-3	NA	TRBD2	CASSSSGAGGIDTQYF	TGTGCCAGCAGTTCCAGTGGGGCGGGAGGGATAGATACGCAGTATTTT
TRBV11-2	TRBJ1-1	NA	TRBD1	CASSENRGLDAFF	TGTGCCAGCAGCGAGAACAGGGGTTTGGATGCTTTCTTT
TRBV7-4	TRBJ1-5	few	NA	CASSISGTPNSNQPQHF	TGTGCCAGCAGCATCTCCGGGACACCTAATAGCAATCAGCCCCAGCATTTT
TRBV29-1	TRBJ1-1	NA	TRBD1	CSVIHRTGGPSQVRGPLLNTEAFF	TGCAGCGTCATTCACAGGACAGGGGGCCCTTCGCAGGTTCGGGGTCCCTTATTGAACACTGAAGCTTTCTTT
TRBV30	TRBJ1-5	NA	NA	CAWSYSRGSNQPQHF	TGTGCCTGGTCTTATTCTCGGGGTAGCAATCAGCCCCAGCATTTT
TRBV2	TRBJ1-5	few	NA	CASKAEKGGNQPQHF	TGTGCCAGCAAGGCAGAAAAGGGAGGCAATCAGCCCCAGCATTTT
TRBV5-1	TRBJ2-3	NA	TRBD1	CASSFKGAPTDTQYF	TGCGCCAGCAGCTTTAAGGGGGCCCCCACAGATACGCAGTATTTT
TRBV15	TRBJ2-6	NA	TRBD1	CATSATPGQISSGANVLTF	TGTGCCACCAGCGCAACTCCGGGACAGATTAGCTCTGGGGCCAACGTCCTGACTTTC
TRBV1	TRBJ1-2	NA	NA	CTSSQSMDNLYGYTF	TGCACCAGCAGCCAATCGATGGACAACCTCTATGGCTACACCTTC
TRBV18	TRBJ1-2	NA	NA	CASSPRGRGGHGYTF	TGTGCCAGCTCACCACGGGGGCGAGGGGGTCATGGCTACACCTTC
TRBV30	TRBJ1-3	few	NA	CAWSAGGGNTIYF	TGTGCCTGGAGTGCCGGGGGGGGAAACACCATATATTTT
TRBV7-9	TRBJ1-2	once	NA	CASSSQGNYGYTF	TGTGCCAGCAGTTCACAGGGAAACTATGGCTACACCTTC
TRBV14	TRBJ1-2	once	NA	CASSRDFPYYGYTF	TGTGCCAGCAGCAGGGACTTCCCCTACTATGGCTACACCTTC
TRBV5-1	TRBJ2-2	NA	NA	CASSLDDNGELFF	TGCGCCAGCAGCTTGGATGACAACGGGGAGCTGTTTTTT